This T cell receptor beta chain emerged from a study of blood T cell repertoires in COVID-19. Study context: Sites across the United States, Italy and Spain contributed samples from acute and convalescent COVID-19. The cDNA or gDNA used as material had been derived from T cells, B-cell-depleted T cells, or PBMCs.

The Seattle site enrolled patients during active infection and followed them longitudinally. As originally analysed: Cell counts per sample came from amplifying reference gene primers. The data were produced by immunoSEQ multiplex PCR, yet TCRdb's version contains in-frame clones alone and is incomplete. The V and J calls and clone size are taken from that table; D and trimming were inferred from the DNA. The sample carries about 200,000 clones, approximately 90% recorded once. This CDR3 comprises 15 residues. The V gene lost 0 bases and the J gene lost 4 bases, with 10 bases spanning the gap. CDR1 and CDR2 from the germline V gene are LNHNV and YYDKDF (reference sequence).

J is TRBJ2-1 and V is TRBV15; D gene ambiguous. The receptor was isolated from a man between 60 and 70 years old with COVID-19, enrolled during active disease. The specimen sequenced was peripheral blood. The CDR3 DNA sequence: TGTGCCACCAGCAGAGATCTTGGGCTTTACAATGAGCAGTTCTTC. This translates into CATSRDLGLYNEQFF.